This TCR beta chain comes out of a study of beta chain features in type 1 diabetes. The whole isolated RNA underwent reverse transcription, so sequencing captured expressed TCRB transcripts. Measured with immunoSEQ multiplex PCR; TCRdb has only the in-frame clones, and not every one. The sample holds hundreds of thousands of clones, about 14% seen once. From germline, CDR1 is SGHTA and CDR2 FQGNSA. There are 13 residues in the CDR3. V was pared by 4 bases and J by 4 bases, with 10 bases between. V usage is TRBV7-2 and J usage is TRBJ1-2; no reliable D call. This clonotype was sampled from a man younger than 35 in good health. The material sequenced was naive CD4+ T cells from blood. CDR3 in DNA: TGTGCCAGCAGCTACGACACGACCTATGGCTACACCTTC. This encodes CASSYDTTYGYTF.